A single T cell receptor beta chain is shown here with its context. What this receptor recognizes is not known. No much larger clonotype is one base removed from it; base qualities were not supplied. The CDR3 runs 15 residues from the cysteine to the phenylalanine. Only the CDR3 region is kept as DNA, spanning 45 bases read in frame from base 1. The V and J ends are trimmed by 1 base and 5 bases, leaving 11 bases between them. Based on the germline V gene, the CDR1 and CDR2 sequences are SGHVS and FQNEAQ. This record belongs to a study of T cell responses to AZD1222 COVID-19 vaccine (dated by TCRdb to about 2021). Turning to the overall study: Because spike-specific TCR depth and breadth did not differ between the two schedules, AZD1222 recipients who got a second dose at roughly 4 weeks were pooled with those who got a second dose at roughly 12 weeks. A total of approximately 240 trial participants underwent TCR sequencing, of whom nearly 210 received two doses of AZD1222 and some 25 received two doses of the MenACWY control vaccine. Trial participants were enrolled into age subgroups of 18-55, 56-69 and 70-plus years, which contained around 150, 28 and 57 TCR-sequenced participants, respectively.

What the research found in general, with its limitations: The 56-69-year group was small, and its depth increase did not reach significance, likely because of low power. Because no day 14 peak-response samples were available, repertoires were characterized only after the peak T cell response. Most participants were white British and females outnumbered males, and the authors suggested that clonal diversity may have been underestimated. After two AZD1222 doses, spike-specific TCR breadth and depth were significantly higher than at day 0 and than in MenACWY recipients. Conclusions about previously exposed vaccinees are limited, since just five or six AZD1222 recipients were seropositive for SARS-CoV-2 at baseline. Epitopes outside the regions mutated in the B.1.351 and B.1.1.7 variants were reportedly recognized by nearly half of the unique spike-specific TCRs. The whole spike protein was spanned by vaccine-associated CD4 TCRs, and dominant responses were seen in regions 160-218 and 743-854.

The CDR3 regions of human TCRbeta chains were subjected to immunosequencing. On the study's bioinformatics: Repertoire TCRs were checked for matches against a reference library of SARS-CoV-2-specific TCRs that had been generated using the MIRA antigen-specificity platform. Breadth was defined as the fraction of unique TCRs that were SARS-CoV-2-associated, and depth was defined as the fraction of total T cells that were SARS-CoV-2-associated. Using the MIRA data, each spike-specific TCR was mapped to the spike region that the TCR reacts to and placed in a CD4 or CD8 class. Log10-transformed breadth and depth values were compared by one-way ANOVA with Sidak's multiple comparisons tests. Imported from immuneACCESS, the table was reduced by TCRdb to in-frame sequences with V and J called. These copies leave out some clones; in studies compared against another copy, an unresolved V gene accounts for under half, and the cause of the remainder is not known. The DNA gave D and trimming, while V, J and clone size come from that table. Within this sample are about 150,000 clones, with approximately 88% of them counted one time only. Under 2.5% of the sample is held by the ten biggest clonotypes.

What this sample's time point label stands for: baseline before first vaccination. Vaccinee samples came from UK trials COV001 and COV002, including a single-blind randomized controlled phase 2/3 trial of AZD1222 (ChAdOx1 nCoV-19) in healthy adults. For TCRbeta chain sequencing, PBMC samples were collected from trial participants at day 0 and at day 28 after the second dose. The TCR sequence derives from an adult in good health. The V and J genes are TRBV7-8 and TRBJ2-2; the D gene is perhaps TRBD1 or TRBD2, each of them matching over 5 bases. This specimen consisted of peripheral blood, obtained on day 0 of AZD1222 vaccination. The base sequence is TGTGCCAGCAGCTTAGTTGGGACGACTACCGGGGAGCTGTTTTTT. Its product reads: CASSLVGTTTGELFF.